These 22 T cell receptor beta chains were sequenced from one sample in a study of regulatory T cells in long-lasting Graves disease. Time point here: newly diagnosed GD, antithyroid drugs for less than 3 months. Making the TCR library involved RNA that had been extracted from PBMCs. In building TCR beta libraries, iRepertoire HTBI primers were used together with Arm-PCR of CDR3 regions. From the multiplex PCR reads, TCRdb called clonotypes with MiXCR, one entry per CDR3 protein. This sample carries approximately 400,000 distinct CDR3 sequences, about 15% of them seen once, and the ten largest clones take about 7.6%. These data were likewise used in another study, on T cells in Graves' hyperthyroidism and ophthalmopathy.

The sequenced sample was peripheral blood mononuclear cells (PBMCs), obtained at new diagnosis, from a patient treated with antithyroid drugs. All receptors come from a woman in her 40s with Graves disease.

This clonotype was seen only a few times. The gene calls are TRBV30 and TRBJ2-3; TRBD2 matches at 10 bases. Germline loops: CDR1 GTSNPN, CDR2 SVGIG (reference sequence). The CDR3 extends over 14 amino acids. J gave up 4 bases and V 5 bases, and 6 bases lay outside the gene matches. DNA of the CDR3: TGTGCCTGGGACCTAGCGGGAGTCGCAGATACGCAGTATTTT. Its translation: CAWDLAGVADTQYF.

With regard to this clonotype: Since a much larger clone is just one base distant, this may be a read error. This chain joins TRBV3-1 and TRBJ1-2; perhaps TRBD1 as D (5 bases). V was pared by 4 bases and J by 10 bases, with 19 bases between. Germline CDR1 reads LGHDT; CDR2 reads YNNKEL (reference sequence). The CDR3 has 14 residues. The CDR3 coding sequence is TGTGCCAGCAGCCGAGATCCGGGACCTCCCTACTACACCTTC. Amino acid sequence: CASSRDPGPPYYTF.

This clonotype was counted many times. V gene TRBV5-4 combines with J gene TRBJ2-1, with 10 nucleotides matching TRBD2. Germline V CDR1 and CDR2: SGHNT, YYREEE (reference sequence). This CDR3 region has 16 residues. With V trimmed by 2 bases and J by 5 bases, 7 bases remained unmatched. The CDR3 spells CASSFRSGRADNEQFF. In nucleotides, the CDR3 is TGTGCCAGCAGCTTTCGAAGCGGGAGGGCCGACAATGAGCAGTTCTTC. The whole variable domain, filled in from reference TRBV5-4 and TRBJ2-1, reads ETGVTQSPTHLIKTRGQQVTLRCSSQSGHNTVSWYQQALGQGPQFIFQYYREEENGRGNFPPRFSGLQFPNYSSELNVNALELDDSALYLCASSFRSGRADNEQFFGPGTRLTVL.

This clonotype was counted many times. CDR3 region: CASSPTGPTDTQYF. The CDR3 DNA sequence: TGTGCCAGCAGCCCGACAGGCCCCACAGATACGCAGTATTTT. The chain joins TRBV12-3 or TRBV12-4 to TRBJ2-3; D might be TRBD1 (6 bases). V was cut by 6 bases and J by 2 bases, with 12 bases left in between. This CDR3 is built from 14 residues.

This chain uses TRBV13 with TRBJ2-7; D could derive from TRBD1 or TRBD2 (5 bases each). V was shortened by 5 bases and J by 5 bases, with 10 bases between the two germline ends. Germline V gives CDR1 PRHDT, CDR2 FYEKMQ (reference sequence). The CDR3 loop spans 12 amino acids. The CDR3 loop is CASSRRGDEQYF. CDR3 DNA: TGTGCCAGCAGCCGTCGAGGGGACGAGCAGTACTTC.

Turning to this clonotype: A much larger clone sits a single nucleotide away, making a read error possible. The rearrangement uses TRBV27 and TRBJ2-7, with a weak D call TRBD1 (6 bases). CDR1 and CDR2 (germline): MNHEY, SMNVEV (reference sequence). The CDR3 totals 14 residues. The CDR3 reads CASTDRIFSYGQYF. DNA for the CDR3: TGTGCCAGCACCGACAGGATCTTCTCCTACGGGCAGTACTTC.

This clonotype came up many times. The V and J genes are TRBV6-2 or TRBV6-3 and TRBJ2-1; weak D call: TRBD2 (7 bases). Germline lookup yields CDR1 MNHEY and CDR2 SVGEGT. CDR3 length: 17 residues. V dropped 5 bases and J dropped 5 bases, with 22 bases sitting between them. The chain's CDR3 is CASSISRGRVPHNEQFF. The CDR3 coding sequence is TGTGCCAGCAGTATCAGTAGGGGGAGGGTCCCCCACAATGAGCAGTTCTTC.

This clonotype was counted at least ten times. The chain has TRBV12-3 or TRBV12-4 and TRBJ2-3, with a tentative D call TRBD1 (6 bases). This CDR3 is built from 13 residues. V lost 6 bases and J lost 4, with 11 bases in between. The DNA of the CDR3 is TGTGCCAGCAGCCATCAGGGGTCAGATACGCAGTATTTT. Translating gives CASSHQGSDTQYF.

This clonotype was detected ten times or more. The chain has TRBV18 and TRBJ2-3, with 8 bases aligning to TRBD2. The ends lost 0 bases at V and 2 bases at J; junction bases unmatched: 4. Germline-derived CDR1 and CDR2 are KGHSH and LQKENI. CDR3 size: 16 residues. The CDR3 DNA reads as TGTGCCAGCTCACCACCGGCGGGAGGACCCACAGATACGCAGTATTTT. This codes for CASSPPAGGPTDTQYF.

J is TRBJ2-1 and V is TRBV12-3 or TRBV12-4, with D perhaps TRBD2 (5 bases). This CDR3 is built from 14 residues. V lost 6 bases to trimming and J lost 2 bases, with 11 bases between them. The DNA of the CDR3 is TGTGCCAGCAGACCGGACTCTACCTACAATGAGCAGTTCTTC. Protein product: CASRPDSTYNEQFF.

The table lists this clonotype with many counts. The V gene is TRBV19, the J gene TRBJ2-1, with 16 bases fitting TRBD2. The trim removed 4 bases at V and 13 bases at J, leaving 13 bases unmatched. This CDR3 is 17 amino acids long. Germline lookup yields CDR1 LNHDA and CDR2 SQIVND (reference sequence). The CDR3 bases are TGTGCCAGTAGTAAACTACCCGGGACTAGCGGGAGGGTTGGACAGTTCTTC. Protein sequence: CASSKLPGTSGRVGQFF.

This sequence joins TRBV20-1 and TRBJ2-2; TRBD2 agrees at 9 bases. From germline, CDR1 is DFQATT and CDR2 SNEGSKA (reference sequence). The CDR3 loop spans 19 amino acids. The J segment lost 0 bases and the V segment lost 0 bases, leaving 11 bases of the junction unmatched. For the CDR3, the DNA is TGCAGTGCTAGAGATCGGGGGGCTAGCGGGGCGACGAACACCGGGGAGCTGTTTTTT. This translates into CSARDRGASGATNTGELFF.

This clonotype was counted many times. This chain links TRBV7-3 with TRBJ2-2, with 10 nucleotides matching TRBD1. CDR1 and CDR2 from the germline V gene are SGHTA and FQGTGA. V was clipped by 4 bases and J by 6 bases; unmatched bases: 8. This CDR3 contains 16 residues. The CDR3 protein is CASSYAGTGASGELFF. CDR3 DNA: TGTGCCAGCAGCTATGCCGGGACAGGGGCCTCCGGGGAGCTGTTTTTT.

This clonotype occurred many times. This chain links TRBV27 with TRBJ1-6, with 7 nucleotides matching TRBD1. After removal of 4 bases from V and 1 base from J, the junction contained 10 bases not matched to a gene. CDR1 is MNHEY, CDR2 SMNVEV, per germline (reference sequence). The CDR3 consists of 18 residues. CDR3 sequence reads: CASSSGQYGMSYNSPLHF. The CDR3 nucleotides are TGTGCCAGCAGTTCGGGACAGTATGGGATGTCCTATAATTCACCCCTCCACTTT.

This chain joins TRBV25-1 and TRBJ2-1; D not certain. CDR1 MGHDK and CDR2 SYGVNS come from the germline V gene. The V and J ends lost 1 base and 5 bases respectively, with 15 bases between them. The CDR3 totals 16 residues. CDR3 in DNA: TGTGCCAGCAGTGAATCTAGAATAGTACGGGACAATGAGCAGTTCTTC. Its translation is CASSESRIVRDNEQFF.

The rearrangement joins TRBV5-1 to TRBJ2-5; TRBD2 agrees at 12 bases. Germline trimming cut 4 bases from V and 5 bases from J; bases unmatched to any gene: 9. Germline assignment: CDR1 SGHRS and CDR2 YFSETQ. CDR3 length: 16 residues. The CDR3 DNA reads TGCGCCAGCAGCCCAACCGGGACTAGCGGGTTCGAGACCCAGTACTTC. It specifies CASSPTGTSGFETQYF.

There are a few counts of this clonotype. This chain connects TRBV15 to TRBJ2-7; tentative D call: TRBD2 (6 bases). Germline CDR1 and CDR2: LNHNV and YYDKDF (reference sequence). The V and J ends lost 0 bases and 7 bases respectively, with 7 bases between them. The CDR3 runs 12 residues. CDR3 sequence (DNA): TGTGCCACCAGCAGAGACCGGGGGGAGCAGTACTTC. This codes for CATSRDRGEQYF.

This clonotype was observed at least ten times. This chain links TRBV20-1 with TRBJ1-1, with D possibly matching TRBD1 (5 bases). Germline-derived CDR1 and CDR2 are DFQATT and SNEGSKA (reference sequence). CDR3 size: 13 residues. Trimming took 3 bases from V and 4 from J, leaving 12 bases between them. The DNA for the CDR3 is TGCAGTGCTAGGCAGGGTGGGAGCACTGAAGCTTTCTTT. Its translation is CSARQGGSTEAFF.

This clonotype was seen ten or more times. This rearrangement joins TRBV29-1 to TRBJ1-2; maybe TRBD1 (5 bases). The CDR3 has 12 residues. The V gene lost 4 bases and the J gene lost 5 bases, with 11 bases spanning the gap. Germline values: CDR1 SQVTM, CDR2 ANQGSEA. The CDR3, as DNA: TGCAGCGTTGGGGACGGAGTGTATGGCTACACCTTC. This gives the protein CSVGDGVYGYTF.

This clonotype was picked up many times. The gene calls are TRBV2 and TRBJ2-7; possibly TRBD2 for D (6 bases). Trimming left V 2 bases short and J 2 bases short, with 10 bases between. There are 14 residues in the CDR3. Germline lookup yields CDR1 SNHLY and CDR2 FYNNEI. The CDR3 DNA reads TGTGCCAGCAGTGAATTAGCGGAGCCCTACGAGCAGTACTTC. It yields the protein CASSELAEPYEQYF.

The sample holds a few counts of this clonotype. The rearrangement joins TRBV5-8 to TRBJ2-1, with D possibly TRBD2 on 6 matching bases. This CDR3 has 15 amino acids. The germline gives CDR1 SGHTS, CDR2 YDEGEE. Trimming pared 2 bases from V and 5 bases from J, leaving 14 bases between. CDR3 nucleotides: TGTGCCAGCAGCTTTCTAGCGAAAAAAGACAATGAGCAGTTCTTC. It yields the protein CASSFLAKKDNEQFF.

This clonotype was found many times. The J gene is TRBJ1-2, the V gene TRBV19; possible D gene TRBD1, 5 bases. Germline V gene sequence: CDR1 LNHDA, CDR2 SQIVND (reference sequence). Trimming stripped 1 base from V and 4 bases from J, with 16 bases between. This CDR3 spans 16 amino acids. CDR3 protein: CASSIAEGMGIYGYTF. CDR3 coding DNA: TGTGCCAGTAGTATAGCCGAGGGGATGGGAATCTATGGCTACACCTTC.